A single sample is the source of the 10 T cell receptor beta chains below, sequenced in a study of blood T cell repertoires in COVID-19. Repertoires were generated with immunoSEQ multiplex PCR, while TCRdb's copy carries only in-frame clones and drops some. The table lists roughly 280,000 clones, about 88% of them singletons. What was sequenced was peripheral blood. Receptors originate from a man younger than 35 with active or convalescent COVID-19.

Only a few counts were recorded for this clone. The chain employs TRBV20-1 and TRBJ2-1; 8 nucleotides match TRBD2. CDR3 length equals 14 residues. CDR1 and CDR2 (germline): DFQATT, SNEGSKA (reference sequence). Trimming removed 3 bases from V and 7 bases from J; junction bases left unmatched: 8. CDR3 bases: TGCAGTGCTAGTTGGCCGGGACTAGTGAATGAGCAGTTCTTC. This codes for CSASWPGLVNEQFF.

This clone was seen a handful of times. The V and J genes are TRBV30 and TRBJ2-5; D is unresolved. Per the germline V gene, CDR1 is GTSNPN and CDR2 is SVGIG (reference sequence). The CDR3 has 13 amino acids. Trimming removed 1 base at V and 4 bases at J, with 10 bases between. The CDR3 DNA follows: TGTGCCTGGAGTGGGGCGCTGGGAGAGACCCAGTACTTC. Translated: CAWSGALGETQYF.

This clone was detected only a few times. This chain connects TRBV4-3 to TRBJ2-1; 7 positions match TRBD2. Germline loops: CDR1 LGHNA, CDR2 YSLEER. This CDR3 spans 14 amino acids. Trimming took 4 bases from V and 4 from J; bases not matched to a gene: 4. The CDR3 bases are TGCGCCAGCAGCCCCGGACTAGAGTACAATGAGCAGTTCTTC. Its protein is CASSPGLEYNEQFF.

CDR3 loop: CASAGAEAGNTIYF. CDR3 in DNA: TGTGCCTCGGCGGGGGCGGAGGCTGGAAACACCATATATTTT. The chain is built from TRBV19 and TRBJ1-3; D possibly corresponds to TRBD1 (6 bases). The CDR3 extends over 14 amino acids. V lost 11 bases and J 2 bases, leaving 16 bases between the germline ends. Germline V CDR1 and CDR2: LNHDA, SQIVND (reference sequence).

This clone was recorded once. The CDR3, as DNA: TGTGCCAGTAGCCCACGGACAGGACAAGAGACCCAGTACTTC. It is translated as CASSPRTGQETQYF. The chain carries TRBV19 and TRBJ2-5; TRBD1 matches at 7 bases. CDR3 length: 14 amino acids. Germline trimming cut 6 bases from V and 2 bases from J; bases unmatched to any gene: 6. CDR1 is LNHDA, CDR2 SQIVND, per germline (reference sequence). The full variable domain, completed using reference TRBV19 and TRBJ2-5, is DGGITQSPKYLFRKEGQNVTLSCEQNLNHDAMYWYRQDPGQGLRLIYYSQIVNDFQKGDIAEGYSVSREKKESFPLTVTSAQKNPTAFYLCASSPRTGQETQYFGPGTRLLVL.

The genes are TRBV4-3 and TRBJ2-1; weak D call: TRBD2 (6 bases). The CDR3 has 15 residues. Per the germline V gene, CDR1 is LGHNA and CDR2 is YSLEER. V lost 4 bases and J 1 base, leaving 11 bases between the germline ends. The CDR3 loop reads CASSPLRESYNEQFF. CDR3 in DNA: TGCGCCAGCAGCCCTCTCCGGGAGTCCTACAATGAGCAGTTCTTC.

A note on this clone: The junction does not match germline at one end; this may be a read error. The chain combines TRBV7-9 with TRBJ1-2; weak D call: TRBD1 (5 bases). The CDR3 extends over 13 amino acids. Per germline, CDR1 SEHNR and CDR2 FQNEAQ (reference sequence). CDR3: CASSFPGNSGYTF. CDR3 DNA sequence: TGTGCCAGCAGCTTCCCAGGGAACTCTGGCTACACCTTC.

The V gene is TRBV5-1, the J gene TRBJ1-3; 7 positions agree with TRBD1. V was clipped by 5 bases and J by 2 bases; unmatched bases: 4. Per the germline V gene, CDR1 is SGHRS and CDR2 is YFSETQ. There are 14 residues in the CDR3. Here the CDR3 reads CASSQTGAGNTIYF. The CDR3 nucleotides read TGCGCCAGCAGTCAAACAGGGGCTGGAAACACCATATATTTT.

This sequence joins TRBV4-1 and TRBJ1-1; D is possibly TRBD1 (5 bases). In germline, CDR1 is MGHRA, CDR2 YSYEKL. V shed 1 base and J shed 11 bases, with 14 bases lying between them. This CDR3 spans 13 amino acids. The CDR3 coding sequence is TGCGCCAGCAGCCAAGTTGGGGCTTTTGGCGCTTTCTTT. It encodes CASSQVGAFGAFF.

This rearrangement joins TRBV4-3 to TRBJ2-3; weak D call: TRBD1 (5 bases). V was clipped by 0 bases and J by 3 bases, with 10 bases between them. Germline CDR1 is LGHNA and CDR2 is YSLEER. This CDR3 has 15 residues. Here the CDR3 reads CASSQDRAGTDTQYF. DNA of the CDR3: TGCGCCAGCAGCCAAGACAGGGCCGGAACAGATACGCAGTATTTT.